This is a list of T cell receptor beta chains from one sample in a study of cytomegalovirus exposure and HLA in healthy donors. Using immunoSEQ multiplex PCR, the repertoire was profiled, and TCRdb retains in-frame clones only, with some absent. There are over 95,000 clones in the sample; 74% occur only once, and 4% to 5% lies in the top ten. The sample taken for sequencing was PBMCs. Receptor source: a woman in her thirties or forties in good health and CMV-seropositive. Each CDR3 is given with its conserved first and last residue. The order of the fields is V gene, clone size, CDR3 length, CDR3 protein. Expanded clones are given a class, and other clones once, few, many or no size at all.

>TRBV11-1|few|16
CASSLLDGGAALEQFF
>TRBV5-1|few|14
CASSLQGSNTEAFF
>TRBV4-3|NA|18
CASSLILGGGGPENEQFF
>TRBV9|NA|19
CASSVGLTSGGGYQETQYF
>TRBV27|NA|17
CASSLSAGRGLSYEQYF
>TRBV27|few|14
CASQSGGSINEQFF
>TRBV18|NA|15
CASSPAGNSNQPQHF
>TRBV11-2|NA|15
CASSLETSGYNEQFF
>TRBV5-4|few|15
CASSLVSQGLLGYTF
>TRBV14|few|18
CASSRGLAGVSSYNEQFF
>TRBV7-9|few|14
CASSPRQYTGELFF
>TRBV7-9|once|15
CASSLSAGSHSEQFF
>TRBV30|NA|15
CAWSVLRGGLETQYF
>TRBV7-8|few|17
CASSSQGSGGRAYEQYF
>TRBV7-9|few|14
CSSSQRAGSSLAFF
>TRBV6-1|NA|14
CALFLAGPPYEQYF
>TRBV7-2|NA|15
CASSLNRGRNEKLFF
>TRBV27|few|14
CASRLTGADQPQHF
>TRBV9|NA|14
CASIWEKRIYEQYF
>TRBV7-9|NA|16
CASSRKRGGKGTEAFF
>TRBV7-2|NA|17
CASSRGGTGAAGGGYTF
>TRBV19|NA|15
CASSIASGRCYEQYF
>TRBV7-3|NA|16
CASSSPEAGGHNEQFF
>TRBV7-2|NA|14
CASSPQGQNTEAFF
>TRBV7-2|NA|13
CASSSGGNYEQYF
>TRBV12-1|NA|15
CASSSTGVRGEKLFF
>TRBV25-1|few|16
CASSGPGQGAMETQYF
>TRBV5-1|NA|19
CASSFREGLAGTFSYEQYF
>TRBV19|NA|11
CASTFYTEAFF
>TRBV10-2|NA|16
CASRVAGGTNTGELFF
>TRBV19|once|16
CASSSAAGGTYNEQFF
>TRBV2|NA|17
CASKGGSGPANTGELFF
>TRBV28|NA|13
CASSGTGTTEAFF
>TRBV10-1|NA|18
CASSVVGRGCPGANVLTF
>TRBV6-5|once|15
CASRWNRDYNSPLHF
>TRBV19|NA|15
CASSMRQLSGNTIYF
>TRBV5-6|few|15
CASTPPGGGTDTQYF
>TRBV7-9|NA|14
CASSFPGARNEQFF
>TRBV7-2|few|15
CASSFSGALSYGYTF
>TRBV5-1|NA|15
CASTPQRGYTGELFF
>TRBV5-4|NA|12
CASTGGDYGYTF
>TRBV5-8|NA|15
CASSGWTGKRDTIYF